The rows below give T cell receptor beta chains drawn from one sample of a study of T cell repertoires in cytomegalovirus infection. For these TCRs, the target antigens are not known. TCRdb re-called the reads with MiXCR, one entry per CDR3 protein. The sample consists of 110,000 or so distinct CDR3 sequences, over 30% of them appearing once. The sample was CD8+ T cells from cultured PBMCs, taken from culture after CMV antigen stimulation. These receptors were obtained from a human donor in good health (CMV status not recorded). Some clones in this sample may be carry-over from other donors' samples. Each CDR3 is given with its conserved first and last residue. A D gene is named only where the DNA matches it firmly. A row's size may be missing; if present it is once, few, many or a size class.

j_call,cdr3_length,v_call,d_call,clone_size,cdr3_aa,cdr3_nt
TRBJ1-5,15,TRBV5-5,.,few,CASSLDFSTWGPQHF,TGTGCCAGCAGCTTGGATTTTAGCACTTGGGGGCCCCAGCATTTT
TRBJ2-1,15,TRBV6-2/TRBV6-3,.,few,CASSPSSASYNEQFF,TGTGCCAGCAGTCCCAGCTCAGCGTCCTACAATGAGCAGTTCTTC
TRBJ2-7,13,TRBV20-1,TRBD1,few,CSATGQGVPEQYF,TGCAGTGCTACCGGACAGGGGGTGCCCGAGCAGTACTTC
TRBJ2-7,13,TRBV20-1,.,.,CSAKGAEDYEQYF,TGCAGTGCTAAAGGGGCAGAAGACTACGAGCAGTACTTC
TRBJ1-6,14,TRBV25-1,TRBD1,many,CASSWDRANSPLHF,TGTGCCAGCAGCTGGGACAGGGCTAATTCACCCCTCCACTTT
TRBJ2-2,15,TRBV5-1,.,.,CASSLEGWYTGELFF,TGCGCCAGCAGCTTGGAGGGTTGGTACACCGGGGAGCTGTTTTTT
TRBJ2-1,18,TRBV7-9,.,few,CASSFGDSILLEDNEQFF,TGTGCCAGCAGCTTTGGCGACAGTATCCTTTTAGAGGACAATGAGCAGTTCTTC
TRBJ2-2,15,TRBV4-1,TRBD1,.,CASSPSQGAFGELFF,TGCGCCAGCAGTCCATCACAGGGGGCATTCGGGGAGCTGTTTTTT
TRBJ2-7,14,TRBV6-2/TRBV6-3,TRBD1,.,CASSTDRTSYEQYF,TGTGCCAGCAGCACGGACAGGACCTCCTACGAGCAGTACTTC
TRBJ1-2,16,TRBV7-2,.,few,CASSLEGEGVNYGYTF,TGTGCCAGCAGCTTAGAGGGGGAGGGGGTCAACTATGGCTACACCTTC
TRBJ1-2,13,TRBV4-3,.,.,CASSLQGTQGYTF,TGCGCCAGCAGCCTACAGGGTACACAAGGCTACACCTTC
TRBJ2-1,17,TRBV19,TRBD1,.,CASSIVVGQGRDNEQFF,TGTGCCAGTAGTATAGTAGTGGGACAGGGGAGAGACAATGAGCAGTTCTTC
TRBJ2-7,17,TRBV28,.,.,CASSPGRLKQSTYEQYF,TGTGCCAGCAGTCCGGGACGCCTCAAGCAGAGTACCTACGAGCAGTACTTC
TRBJ2-2,13,TRBV2,.,few,CASIIGNTGELFF,TGTGCCAGCATAATAGGAAACACCGGGGAGCTGTTTTTT
TRBJ2-3,16,TRBV6-1,.,few,CASSELQQRTPVTQYF,TGTGCCAGCAGTGAACTTCAACAAAGGACCCCAGTTACGCAGTATTTT